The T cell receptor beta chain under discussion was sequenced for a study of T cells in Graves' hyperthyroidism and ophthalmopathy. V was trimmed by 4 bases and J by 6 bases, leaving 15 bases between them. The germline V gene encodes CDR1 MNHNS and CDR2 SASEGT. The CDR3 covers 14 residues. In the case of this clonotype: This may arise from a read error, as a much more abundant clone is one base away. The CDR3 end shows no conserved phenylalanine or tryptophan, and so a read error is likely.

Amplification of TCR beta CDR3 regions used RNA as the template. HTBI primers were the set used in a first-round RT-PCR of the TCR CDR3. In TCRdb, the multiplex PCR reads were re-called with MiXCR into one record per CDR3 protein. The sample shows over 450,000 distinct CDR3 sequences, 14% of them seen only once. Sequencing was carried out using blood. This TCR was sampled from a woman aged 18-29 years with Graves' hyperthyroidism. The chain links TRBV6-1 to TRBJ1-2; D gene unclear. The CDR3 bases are TGTGCCAGCAGTGGTCGGGTGATGTACGATGGCTACACCCTC. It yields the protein CASSGRVMYDGYTL.